This TCR beta chain was documented in a study of cytomegalovirus exposure and HLA in healthy donors. Looking at the study overall: Inside one of the first data releases sat about 91 million unique TCRs taken from HLA-typed donors. Study-wide findings and caveats: Cytomegalovirus-associated status was assigned to fewer than 200 TCR beta chains. Roughly uniform sequencing depth across donors was assumed, possibly incorrectly.

A note on this clone: Its antigen is as yet unknown.

V lost 4 bases, J lost 3 bases, and 9 bases lay in between. The CDR3 is 12 residues long. Germline lookup yields CDR1 SQVTM and CDR2 ANQGSEA. In the PCR, 60 Vbeta and 13 Jbeta primers were used. The method was immunoSEQ multiplex PCR; TCRdb's version includes in-frame clones alone and lacks a portion of them. The table shows roughly 200,000 clones, with 75% to 85% occurring only once. This TCR was recovered from a boy aged 5-17 years in good health and CMV-seronegative. The sequenced sample consisted of PBMCs. The genes are TRBV29-1 and TRBJ1-2; no firm D call. This CDR3 is CSVGVGDYGYTF. CDR3 coding DNA: TGCAGCGTTGGGGTGGGAGACTATGGCTACACCTTC.